The 14 T cell receptor beta chains in this list originate from one sample, sequenced in a study of T cell repertoires in cytomegalovirus infection. TCRdb analysed the reads with MiXCR anew, one entry per CDR3 protein. The repertoire consists of some 940,000 distinct CDR3 sequences, with 30% to 40% occurring once and the leading ten covering about 14%. Their antigens are not known. The sequenced sample was cultured CD8+ T cells from PBMCs, obtained from culture after CMV antigen stimulation. These receptors all stem from a human donor in good health (CMV status not recorded). Some clones in this sample may be carry-over from other donors' samples.

This clonotype turned up a few times. The V call is TRBV27, the J call TRBJ2-1; the D is unclear. With 0 bases removed from V and 6 bases from J, the gap between germline ends came to 6 bases. Germline assignment: CDR1 MNHEY and CDR2 SMNVEV (reference sequence). This CDR3 has 13 residues. CDR3 sequence (DNA): TGTGCCAGCAGTTTATCCCCGGTCAATGAGCAGTTCTTC. Translation gives CASSLSPVNEQFF.

This chain joins TRBV27 and TRBJ1-6, with TRBD1 identical over 8 bases. The V gene's germline CDR1 is MNHEY and CDR2 SMNVEV (reference sequence). With 7 bases clipped from V and 3 bases from J, the junction kept 5 bases outside the gene matches. The CDR3 is 15 amino acids. The CDR3 here is CASTITGGYNSPLHF. CDR3 DNA sequence: TGTGCCAGCACCATTACAGGGGGCTATAATTCACCCCTCCACTTT.

The chain has TRBV7-3 and TRBJ2-2; tentative D call: TRBD1 (5 bases). Germline CDR1 is SGHTA and CDR2 is FQGTGA. CDR3 length: 15 amino acids. V shed 1 base and J shed 5 bases, with 11 bases lying between them. The CDR3 here is CASSLIGQGTGELFF. CDR3 sequence (DNA): TGTGCCAGCAGCTTAATCGGACAAGGAACCGGGGAGCTGTTTTTT.

This chain links TRBV6-2 or TRBV6-3 with TRBJ2-2, with a tentative D call TRBD2 (5 bases). CDR1 MNHEY and CDR2 SVGEGT come from the germline V gene. The CDR3 length is 14 residues. Trimming shortened V by 5 bases and J by 1 base, and 8 bases separated the two germline ends. The CDR3 sequence: CASSRTVNTGELFF. The CDR3 coding sequence is TGTGCCAGCAGTAGGACTGTGAACACCGGGGAGCTGTTTTTT.

In the case of this clonotype: A much larger clone differs by one base, so this may be a read error. The V gene is TRBV12-3 or TRBV12-4, the J gene TRBJ2-3; a possible D gene is TRBD2 (5 bases). The V gene lost 5 bases and the J gene lost 0 bases, with 18 bases spanning the gap. The CDR3 totals 17 residues. The CDR3 DNA follows: TGTGCCAGCAGTAGTACGGTAGCGACTCCTAGCACAGATACGCAGTATTTT. Translating gives CASSSTVATPSTDTQYF.

This chain links TRBV7-9 with TRBJ2-1; 16 nucleotides agree with TRBD2. After removal of 5 bases from V and 6 bases from J, the junction contained 7 bases not matched to a gene. The germline V gene has CDR1 SEHNR and CDR2 FQNEAQ (reference sequence). There are 17 residues in the CDR3. Written as DNA, the CDR3 is TGTGCCAGCAGCGGAGGGACTAGCGGGGGGGTGGTCAATGAGCAGTTCTTC. This encodes CASSGGTSGGVVNEQFF.

The chain couples TRBV20-1 to TRBJ2-1; D remains ambiguous. This CDR3 is 15 amino acids long. Germline CDR1 DFQATT, CDR2 SNEGSKA (reference sequence). Trimming took off 1 base at V and 0 bases at J, with 10 bases between the two ends. The CDR3 DNA reads TGCAGTGCTAGAGTCGCCACTTCCTCCTACAATGAGCAGTTCTTC. This codes for CSARVATSSYNEQFF.

This clonotype appeared many times. The V call is TRBV7-2, the J call TRBJ1-1, with 7 bases matching TRBD1. V gave up 1 base and J gave up 1 base; unmatched junction bases: 3. The CDR3 consists of 15 residues. The germline V gene encodes CDR1 SGHTA and CDR2 FQGNSA. CDR3 in DNA: TGTGCCAGCAGCTTAGTATGGACAGGGAACACTGAAGCTTTCTTT. This gives the protein CASSLVWTGNTEAFF. Drawing the rest from reference TRBV7-2 and TRBJ1-1, the complete variable domain is GAGVSQSPSNKVTEKGKDVELRCDPISGHTALYWYRQSLGQGLEFLIYFQGNSAPDKSGLPSDRFSAERTGGSVSTLTIQRTQQEDSAVYLCASSLVWTGNTEAFFGQGTRLTVV.

This clonotype was picked up a small number of times. The V and J genes are TRBV12-3 or TRBV12-4 and TRBJ2-5, with 9 bases aligning to TRBD2. The CDR3 covers 15 residues. The V segment lost 5 bases and the J segment 5 bases; nucleotides outside the gene matches: 9. The CDR3 sequence: CASSLYKRGAETQYF. As DNA, the CDR3 is TGTGCCAGCAGTCTCTATAAGCGGGGGGCCGAGACCCAGTACTTC.

This clonotype showed up just a few times. This chain links TRBV24-1 with TRBJ1-2; TRBD1 is a possible D gene (6 bases). Trimming stripped 3 bases from V and 0 bases from J, with 13 bases between. Per germline, CDR1 KGHDR and CDR2 SFDVKD. CDR3 length: 16 residues. CDR3 in amino acids: CATSDPGEKANYGYTF. Written as DNA, the CDR3 is TGTGCCACCAGTGATCCAGGGGAAAAAGCTAACTATGGCTACACCTTC.

Ten or more counts support this clonotype. The chain recombines TRBV11-1 with TRBJ2-1; D perhaps matches TRBD2 (5 bases). The ends were cut back, 5 bases at V and 7 bases at J, with 21 bases in the middle. The CDR3 sequence is 16 residues long. The germline V gene has CDR1 SGHAT and CDR2 FQDESV (reference sequence). The CDR3 region has the DNA TGTGCCAGCAGCCCCAACCGGGGTCCCCAGTTGAATGAGCAGTTCTTC. This gives the protein CASSPNRGPQLNEQFF.

This clonotype appeared a few times. This chain links TRBV7-6 with TRBJ1-4; maybe TRBD1 (5 bases). Germline V gene lookup returns CDR1 SGHVS and CDR2 FNYEAQ. CDR3 length: 16 residues. Trimming left V 5 bases short and J 6 bases short, with 19 bases between. CDR3 nucleotide sequence: TGTGCCAGCAGCCCGCGGGAGGGGCGGTGGGATGAAAAACTGTTTTTT. Protein: CASSPREGRWDEKLFF.

The V gene is TRBV27, the J gene TRBJ2-3, with 12 nucleotides matching TRBD2. J lost 2 bases, V lost 5 bases, and 17 bases had no gene match. CDR1 and CDR2 from the germline V gene are MNHEY and SMNVEV (reference sequence). The CDR3 totals 20 residues. In DNA form, the CDR3 reads TGTGCCAGCAGTCCGCTGCCTAGCGGGGGGGCCGTTTTTTTCACAGATACGCAGTATTTT. Its translation: CASSPLPSGGAVFFTDTQYF.

This clonotype appeared a single time. This sequence joins TRBV4-1 and TRBJ1-2; no reliable D call. CDR3 length: 16 amino acids. CDR1 and CDR2 (germline): MGHRA, YSYEKL. Trimming removed 0 bases at V and 4 bases at J, with 15 bases between. The CDR3 sequence: CASSQDYTGPSYGYTF. Written as DNA, the CDR3 is TGCGCCAGCAGCCAAGATTATACGGGCCCGAGCTATGGCTACACCTTC.